This record concerns one T cell receptor (beta chain) sequence. A read error may produce the germline difference seen at one junction end. CDR3 length: 13 amino acids. CDR1 is MNHNS, CDR2 SASEGT, per germline. The sample comes from a study of control samples from healthy donors and cancer patients. Assay: immunoSEQ multiplex PCR; the TCRdb copy retains only in-frame clones and omits some. This table holds about 130,000 clones, around 92% found once. This receptor was taken from a woman aged 45-65 years in good health. Sequenced sample: blood. The rearrangement joins TRBV6-1 to TRBJ1-5; D not resolved. In nucleotides, the CDR3 is TGTGCCAGCAGTGAAAGCCTAGGGCCACCATTTTCGTTT. Protein product: CASSESLGPPFSF.